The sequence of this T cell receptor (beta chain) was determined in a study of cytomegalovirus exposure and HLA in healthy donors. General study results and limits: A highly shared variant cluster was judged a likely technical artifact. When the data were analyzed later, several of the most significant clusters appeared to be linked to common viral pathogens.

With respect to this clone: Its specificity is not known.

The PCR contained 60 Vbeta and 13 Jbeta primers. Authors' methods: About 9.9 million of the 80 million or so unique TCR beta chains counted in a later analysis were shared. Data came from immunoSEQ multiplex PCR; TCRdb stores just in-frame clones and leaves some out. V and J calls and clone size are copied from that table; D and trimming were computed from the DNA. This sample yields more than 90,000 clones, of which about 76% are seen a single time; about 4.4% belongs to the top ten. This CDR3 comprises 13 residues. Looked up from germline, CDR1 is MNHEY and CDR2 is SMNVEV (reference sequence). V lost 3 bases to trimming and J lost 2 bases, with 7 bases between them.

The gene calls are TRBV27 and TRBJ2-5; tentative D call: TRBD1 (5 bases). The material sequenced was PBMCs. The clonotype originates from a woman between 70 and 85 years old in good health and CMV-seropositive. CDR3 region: CASSFNRQETQYF. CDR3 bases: TGTGCCAGCAGTTTTAACAGGCAAGAGACCCAGTACTTC.